Reported below is one TCR beta chain. Its antigen remains unidentified. The sample comes from a study of T cell responses to AZD1222 COVID-19 vaccine. General study findings and limits: Just a handful of AZD1222 recipients tested seropositive at baseline.

Trimming removed 6 bases at V and 5 bases at J, with 14 bases between. Germline loops: CDR1 MNHEY, CDR2 SVGAGI. The CDR3 runs 13 residues. Assay: immunoSEQ multiplex PCR; the TCRdb copy retains only in-frame clones and omits some. The table shows 95,000 to 150,000 clones, with 75% to 95% occurring only once. This receptor was taken from an adult in good health. The sample here was peripheral blood, taken on day 0 of AZD1222 vaccination. This rearrangement joins TRBV6-5 to TRBJ2-7; D remains unclear. CDR3 coding DNA: TGTGCCAGCAGGAAAAACTCTTGGGACGAGCAGTACTTC. It codes for CASRKNSWDEQYF.